Listed below are T cell receptor beta chains from one sample, sequenced in a study of T cell responses to AZD1222 COVID-19 vaccine. This table comes from immunoSEQ multiplex PCR, and its TCRdb copy is limited to in-frame clones, with some not included. This sample yields about 130,000 clones, of which 94% are seen a single time; roughly 7% belongs to the top ten. The specimen comprised peripheral blood, sampled on day 0 of AZD1222 vaccination. These receptors were taken from an adult in good health. The conserved cysteine and the conserved F or W are not part of the CDR3 here.

v_gene: TRBV11-2; len: 11; j_gene: TRBJ2-1; CDR3aa: ASSLDRVAEQF
v_gene: TRBV28; len: 12; j_gene: TRBJ1-1; CDR3aa: ASSRGGGGTEAF
v_gene: TRBV4-1; len: 12; j_gene: TRBJ2-1; CDR3aa: ASSQQRTHNEQF
v_gene: TRBV27; len: 13; j_gene: TRBJ2-7; CDR3aa: ASSSPGRRFYEQY
v_gene: TRBV5-4; len: 13; j_gene: TRBJ2-2; CDR3aa: ASSLGTSNTGELF
v_gene: TRBV3-1/TRBV3-2; len: 12; j_gene: TRBJ2-1; CDR3aa: ASSPSRGNNEQF
v_gene: TRBV3-1/TRBV3-2; len: 13; j_gene: TRBJ1-5; CDR3aa: ASSQDRREGQPQH
v_gene: TRBV19; len: 12; j_gene: TRBJ1-6; CDR3aa: ASTTGGWNSPLH
v_gene: TRBV10-3; len: 10; j_gene: TRBJ1-1; CDR3aa: AIRGDRDEAF
v_gene: TRBV9; len: 17; j_gene: TRBJ1-3; CDR3aa: ASSYDYQRGTESGNTIY
v_gene: TRBV6-6; len: 12; j_gene: TRBJ1-4; CDR3aa: ASSPEDLNEKLF
v_gene: TRBV2; len: 10; j_gene: TRBJ1-5; CDR3aa: ASTGSGEPQH
v_gene: TRBV6-2/TRBV6-3; len: 13; j_gene: TRBJ2-1; CDR3aa: ASSYSKGTYNEQF
v_gene: TRBV12-3/TRBV12-4; len: 10; j_gene: TRBJ2-7; CDR3aa: ASRSGVYEQY
v_gene: TRBV27; len: 13; j_gene: TRBJ2-7; CDR3aa: ASSQAGTGVGEQY
v_gene: TRBV7-2; len: 12; j_gene: TRBJ2-7; CDR3aa: ASSLLGGSYEQY
v_gene: TRBV24-1; len: 11; j_gene: TRBJ2-5; CDR3aa: ATSDNVVETQY
v_gene: TRBV6-2/TRBV6-3; len: 14; j_gene: TRBJ2-1; CDR3aa: ASSPGLAGDRNEQF
v_gene: TRBV6-5; len: 10; j_gene: TRBJ1-2; CDR3aa: ASKSYSYGYT
v_gene: TRBV27; len: 11; j_gene: TRBJ2-7; CDR3aa: ASSWKVRGEQY
v_gene: TRBV19; len: 16; j_gene: TRBJ1-6; CDR3aa: ASSRDSSLLSYNSPLH
v_gene: TRBV6-2/TRBV6-3; len: 11; j_gene: TRBJ1-1; CDR3aa: ASSYWRNTEAF
v_gene: TRBV25-1; len: 14; j_gene: TRBJ2-5; CDR3aa: ASSPTGLPGKETQY
v_gene: TRBV5-1; len: 11; j_gene: TRBJ1-1; CDR3aa: ASSGVGSTEAF
v_gene: TRBV5-6; len: 13; j_gene: TRBJ2-6; CDR3aa: ASSWGGPGANVLT
v_gene: TRBV5-6; len: 11; j_gene: TRBJ1-1; CDR3aa: ASSLPVSGGTF
v_gene: TRBV10-2; len: 13; j_gene: TRBJ1-1; CDR3aa: ASSPLGVGNTEAF
v_gene: TRBV6-2/TRBV6-3; len: 13; j_gene: TRBJ2-2; CDR3aa: ASSPGFTNTGELF
v_gene: TRBV7-9; len: 10; j_gene: TRBJ1-1; CDR3aa: ASTEIGAEAF
v_gene: TRBV11-2; len: 12; j_gene: TRBJ2-7; CDR3aa: ASSAIWKLDEQY
v_gene: TRBV3-1/TRBV3-2; len: 11; j_gene: TRBJ2-2; CDR3aa: ASSQGNTGKLF
v_gene: TRBV5-1; len: 12; j_gene: TRBJ2-6; CDR3aa: ASSFPPGANVLT
v_gene: TRBV27; len: 12; j_gene: TRBJ1-4; CDR3aa: ASSTTGGNEKLF
v_gene: TRBV7-6; len: 14; j_gene: TRBJ2-7; CDR3aa: ASSLSSGTIVYEQY
v_gene: TRBV4-2; len: 14; j_gene: TRBJ2-1; CDR3aa: ASSPLKGSSYNEQF
v_gene: TRBV5-1; len: 11; j_gene: TRBJ2-3; CDR3aa: ASSLTSGDPQY